The clone carrying this TCR beta chain showed up just a few times. The target antigen is unknown. The isolated RNA, all of it, was reverse transcribed, so expressed TCRB transcripts were what got sequenced. This table comes from immunoSEQ multiplex PCR, and its TCRdb copy is limited to in-frame clones, with some not included. Of 160,000 or so clones detected, roughly 59% appear once; the ten largest clones hold around 0.08%. This sample is part of a study of beta chain features in type 1 diabetes. In the study overall: Patients were similar to healthy donors in age and gender (as well as in cell yields).

This CDR3 is 12 amino acids long. Germline lookup yields CDR1 SGHRS and CDR2 YFSETQ. The V end lost 4 bases, the J end lost 1 base, and 5 bases lay between the germline ends. Regarding the study as a whole: Type 1 diabetes patients had fewer VDJ junction insertions and more deletions. Type 1 diabetes patients had TCRB CDR3s that were shorter (moderately but significantly so) in all four CD4+ subsets. Within the patient group, naive, central memory and Treg TCRB repertoires appeared more similar to each other than within healthy donors.

This TCR derives from a man in his thirties or forties with type 1 diabetes. V usage is TRBV5-1 and J usage is TRBJ2-5; no clear D gene. Input material: naive CD4+ T cells from blood. CDR3: CASSEIQETQYF. CDR3 nucleotide sequence: TGCGCCAGCAGCGAGATCCAAGAGACCCAGTACTTC.